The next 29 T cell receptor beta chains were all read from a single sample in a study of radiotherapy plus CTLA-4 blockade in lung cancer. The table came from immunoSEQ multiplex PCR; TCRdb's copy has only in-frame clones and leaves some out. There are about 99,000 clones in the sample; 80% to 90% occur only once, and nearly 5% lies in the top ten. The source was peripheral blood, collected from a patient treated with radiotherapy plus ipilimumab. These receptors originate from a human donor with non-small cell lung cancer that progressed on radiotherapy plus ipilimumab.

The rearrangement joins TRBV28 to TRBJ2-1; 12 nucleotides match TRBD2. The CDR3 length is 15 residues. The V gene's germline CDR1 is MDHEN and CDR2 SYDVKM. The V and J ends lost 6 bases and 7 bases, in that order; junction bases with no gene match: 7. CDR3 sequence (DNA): TGTGCCAGCAGCCGTCCTAGCGGGAGGGATAATGAGCAGTTCTTC. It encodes CASSRPSGRDNEQFF.

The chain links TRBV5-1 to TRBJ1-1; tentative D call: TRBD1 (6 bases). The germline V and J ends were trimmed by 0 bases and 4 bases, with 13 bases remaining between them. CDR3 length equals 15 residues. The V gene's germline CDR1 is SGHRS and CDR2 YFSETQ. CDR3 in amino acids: CASSLVTGAPTEAFF. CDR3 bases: TGCGCCAGCAGCTTGGTTACGGGGGCCCCCACTGAAGCTTTCTTT.

The DNA of the CDR3 is TGTGCCAGCAGTCCACAAAAGGGCCCGCTGAATGGCTACACCTTC. This translates into CASSPQKGPLNGYTF. The chain links TRBV28 to TRBJ1-2, with D hard to call. V gave up 5 bases and J gave up 6 bases, with 19 bases separating them. The CDR3 is 15 amino acids. Germline V gives CDR1 MDHEN, CDR2 SYDVKM.

The CDR3: CASRTSRAPLAADTQYF. CDR3 DNA: TGCGCCAGCAGGACCTCGCGGGCCCCACTCGCGGCAGATACGCAGTATTTT. V is TRBV5-1 and J is TRBJ2-3; weak D call: TRBD2 (5 bases). The CDR3 covers 17 residues. Per the germline V gene, CDR1 is SGHRS and CDR2 is YFSETQ. Trimming left V 5 bases short and J 4 bases short, with 23 bases between.

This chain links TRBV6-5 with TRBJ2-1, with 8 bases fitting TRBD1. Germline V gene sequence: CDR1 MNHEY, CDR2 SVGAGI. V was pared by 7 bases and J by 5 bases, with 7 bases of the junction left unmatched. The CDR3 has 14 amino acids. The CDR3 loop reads CASKPQDRDNEQFF. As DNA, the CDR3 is TGTGCCAGCAAACCGCAGGACAGGGACAATGAGCAGTTCTTC.

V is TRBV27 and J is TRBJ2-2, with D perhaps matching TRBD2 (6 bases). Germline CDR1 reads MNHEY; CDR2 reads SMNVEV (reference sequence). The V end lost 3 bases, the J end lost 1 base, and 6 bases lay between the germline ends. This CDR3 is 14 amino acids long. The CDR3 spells CASSFSGNTGELFF. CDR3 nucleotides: TGTGCCAGCAGTTTTAGCGGGAACACCGGGGAGCTGTTTTTT.

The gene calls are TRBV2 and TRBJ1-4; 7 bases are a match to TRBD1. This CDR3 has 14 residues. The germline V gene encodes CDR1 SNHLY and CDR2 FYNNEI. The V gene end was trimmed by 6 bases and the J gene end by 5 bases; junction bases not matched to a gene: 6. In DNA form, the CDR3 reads TGTGCCAGCAGGTGGACGGGACAGAATGAAAAACTGTTTTTT. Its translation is CASRWTGQNEKLFF. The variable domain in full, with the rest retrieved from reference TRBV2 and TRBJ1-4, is EPEVTQTPSHQVTQMGQEVILRCVPISNHLYFYWYRQILGQKVEFLVSFYNNEISEKSEIFDDQFSVERPDGSNFTLKIRSTKLEDSAMYFCASRWTGQNEKLFFGSGTQLSVL.

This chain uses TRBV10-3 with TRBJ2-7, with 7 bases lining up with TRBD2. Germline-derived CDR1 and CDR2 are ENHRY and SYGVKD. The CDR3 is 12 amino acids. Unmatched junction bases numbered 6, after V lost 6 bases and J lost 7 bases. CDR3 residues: CAIRGGLGEQYF. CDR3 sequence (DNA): TGTGCCATCAGGGGGGGGTTGGGAGAGCAGTACTTC.

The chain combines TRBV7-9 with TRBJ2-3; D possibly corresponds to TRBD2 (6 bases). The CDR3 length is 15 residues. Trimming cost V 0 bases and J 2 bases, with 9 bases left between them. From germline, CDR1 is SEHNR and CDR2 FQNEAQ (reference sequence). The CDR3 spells CASSLAGTATDTQYF. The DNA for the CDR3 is TGTGCCAGCAGCTTAGCTGGGACTGCCACAGATACGCAGTATTTT.

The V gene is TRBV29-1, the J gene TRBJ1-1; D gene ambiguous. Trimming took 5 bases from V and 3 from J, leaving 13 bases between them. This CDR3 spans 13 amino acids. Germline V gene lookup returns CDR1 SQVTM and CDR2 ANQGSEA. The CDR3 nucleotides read TGCAGCGTTATGGATAACACTCACACTGAAGCTTTCTTT. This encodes CSVMDNTHTEAFF.

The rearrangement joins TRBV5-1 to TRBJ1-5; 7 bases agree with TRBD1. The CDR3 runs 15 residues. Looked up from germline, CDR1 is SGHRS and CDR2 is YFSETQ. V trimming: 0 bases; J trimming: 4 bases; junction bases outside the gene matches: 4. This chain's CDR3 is CASSLEGDRNQPQHF. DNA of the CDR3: TGCGCCAGCAGCTTGGAAGGGGACAGAAATCAGCCCCAGCATTTT.

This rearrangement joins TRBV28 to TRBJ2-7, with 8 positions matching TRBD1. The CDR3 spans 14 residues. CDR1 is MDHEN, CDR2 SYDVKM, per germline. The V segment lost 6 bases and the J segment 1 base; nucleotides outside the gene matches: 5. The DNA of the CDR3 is TGTGCCAGCAGGACCGGGACAGGTTCCTACGAGCAGTACTTC. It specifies CASRTGTGSYEQYF.

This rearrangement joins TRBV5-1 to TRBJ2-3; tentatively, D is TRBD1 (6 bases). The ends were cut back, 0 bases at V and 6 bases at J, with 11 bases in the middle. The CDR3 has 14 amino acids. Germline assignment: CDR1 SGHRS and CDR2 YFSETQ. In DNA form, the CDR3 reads TGCGCCAGCAGCTTGGGGCAGCAGGGGGATACGCAGTATTTT. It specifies CASSLGQQGDTQYF.

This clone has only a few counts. DNA for the CDR3: TGTGCCAGCAGCCAATGGCAGGACTCTGGAAACACCATATATTTT. Amino acids: CASSQWQDSGNTIYF. V is TRBV16 and J is TRBJ1-3; D gene ambiguous. Germline V gene data show CDR1 as KGHSY and CDR2 as FQNENV. This CDR3 region has 15 residues. With 1 base removed from V and 0 bases from J, the gap between germline ends came to 7 bases.

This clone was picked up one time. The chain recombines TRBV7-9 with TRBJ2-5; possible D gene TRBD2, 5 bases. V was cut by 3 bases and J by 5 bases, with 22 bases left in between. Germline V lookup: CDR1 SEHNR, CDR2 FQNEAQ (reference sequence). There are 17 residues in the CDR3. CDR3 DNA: TGTGCCAGCAGCTTCATAGGCCAGAGGACTCCGAGGGAGACCCAGTACTTC. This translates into CASSFIGQRTPRETQYF.

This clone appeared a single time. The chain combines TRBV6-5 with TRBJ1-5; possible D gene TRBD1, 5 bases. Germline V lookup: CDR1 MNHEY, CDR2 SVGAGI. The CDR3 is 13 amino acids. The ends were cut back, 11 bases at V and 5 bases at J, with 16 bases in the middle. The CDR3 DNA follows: TGTGCCTCCCAGTCGGGGGTTGATCAGCCCCAGCATTTT. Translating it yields CASQSGVDQPQHF.

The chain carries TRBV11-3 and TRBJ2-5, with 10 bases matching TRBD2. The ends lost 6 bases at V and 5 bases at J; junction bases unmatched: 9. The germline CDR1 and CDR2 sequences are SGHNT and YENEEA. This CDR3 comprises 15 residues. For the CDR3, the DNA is TGTGCCAGCAGTTCCCCGCTAGCGGGAGATGAGACCCAGTACTTC. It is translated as CASSSPLAGDETQYF. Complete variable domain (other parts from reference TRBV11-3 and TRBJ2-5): EAGVVQSPRYKIIEKKQPVAFWCNPISGHNTLYWYLQNLGQGPELLIRYENEEAVDDSQLPKDRFSAERLKGVDSTLKIQPAELGDSAVYLCASSSPLAGDETQYFGPGTRLLVL.

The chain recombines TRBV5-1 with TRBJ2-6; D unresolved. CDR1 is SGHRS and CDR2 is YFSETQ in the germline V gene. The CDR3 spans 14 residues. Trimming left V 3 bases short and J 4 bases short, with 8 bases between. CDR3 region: CASSSNTGANVLTF. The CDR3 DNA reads TGCGCCAGCAGCTCCAACACCGGGGCCAACGTCCTGACTTTC.

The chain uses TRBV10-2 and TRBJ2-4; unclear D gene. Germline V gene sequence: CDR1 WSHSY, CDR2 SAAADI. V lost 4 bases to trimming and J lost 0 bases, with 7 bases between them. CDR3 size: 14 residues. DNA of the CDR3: TGCGCCAGCAGTGTGGGGTTAGCCAAAAACATTCAGTACTTC. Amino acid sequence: CASSVGLAKNIQYF.

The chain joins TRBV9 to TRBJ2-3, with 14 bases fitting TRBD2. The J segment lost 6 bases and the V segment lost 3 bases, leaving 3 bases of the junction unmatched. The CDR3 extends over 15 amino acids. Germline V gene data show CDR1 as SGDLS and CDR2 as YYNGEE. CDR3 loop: CASSGLAGGRDTQYF. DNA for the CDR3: TGTGCCAGCAGCGGACTAGCGGGAGGGCGGGATACGCAGTATTTT.

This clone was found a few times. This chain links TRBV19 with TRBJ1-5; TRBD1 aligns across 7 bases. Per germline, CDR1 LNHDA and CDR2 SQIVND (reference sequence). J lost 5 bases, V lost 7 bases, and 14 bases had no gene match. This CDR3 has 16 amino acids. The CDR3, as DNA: TGTGCCAGTAACTCAGACCTCAACAGGGGAGATCAGCCCCAGCATTTT. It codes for CASNSDLNRGDQPQHF.

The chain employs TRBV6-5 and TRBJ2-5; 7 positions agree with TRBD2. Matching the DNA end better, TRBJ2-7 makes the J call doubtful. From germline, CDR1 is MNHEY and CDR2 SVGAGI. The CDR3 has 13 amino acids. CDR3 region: CASRDPGLYEQYF. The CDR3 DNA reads TGTGCCAGCAGGGACCCGGGACTATACGAGCAGTACTTC.

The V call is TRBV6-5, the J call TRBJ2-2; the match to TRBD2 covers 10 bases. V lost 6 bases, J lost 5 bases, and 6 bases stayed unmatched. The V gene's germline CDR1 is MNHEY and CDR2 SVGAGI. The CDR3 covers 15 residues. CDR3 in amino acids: CASRRGLAVTGELFF. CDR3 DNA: TGTGCCAGCAGAAGAGGACTAGCGGTTACCGGGGAGCTGTTTTTT.

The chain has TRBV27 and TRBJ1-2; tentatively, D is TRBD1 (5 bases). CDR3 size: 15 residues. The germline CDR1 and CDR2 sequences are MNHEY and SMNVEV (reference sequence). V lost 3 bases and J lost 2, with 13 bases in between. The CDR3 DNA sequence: TGTGCCAGCAGTTTTCTGGGGGTCCCAAACTATGGCTACACCTTC. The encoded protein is CASSFLGVPNYGYTF.

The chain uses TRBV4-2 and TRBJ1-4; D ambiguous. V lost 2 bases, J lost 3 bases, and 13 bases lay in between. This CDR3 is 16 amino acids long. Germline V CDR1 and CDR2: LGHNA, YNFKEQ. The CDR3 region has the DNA TGTGCCAGCAGCCAAACCCTAGCAGCGCCTAATGAAAAACTGTTTTTT. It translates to CASSQTLAAPNEKLFF.

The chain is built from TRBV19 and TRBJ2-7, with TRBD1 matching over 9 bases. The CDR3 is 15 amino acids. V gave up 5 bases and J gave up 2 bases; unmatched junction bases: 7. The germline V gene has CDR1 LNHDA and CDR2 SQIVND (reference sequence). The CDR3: CASSYDRDRAYEQYF. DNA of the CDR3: TGTGCCAGTAGTTACGACCGGGACAGGGCCTACGAGCAGTACTTC.

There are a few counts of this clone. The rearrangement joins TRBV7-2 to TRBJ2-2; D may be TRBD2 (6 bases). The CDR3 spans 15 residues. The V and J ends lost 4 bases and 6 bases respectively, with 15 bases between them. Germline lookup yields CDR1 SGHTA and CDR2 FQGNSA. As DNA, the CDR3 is TGTGCCAGCAGCTCACAGACCGGGACTCCCGGGGAGCTGTTTTTT. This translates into CASSSQTGTPGELFF.

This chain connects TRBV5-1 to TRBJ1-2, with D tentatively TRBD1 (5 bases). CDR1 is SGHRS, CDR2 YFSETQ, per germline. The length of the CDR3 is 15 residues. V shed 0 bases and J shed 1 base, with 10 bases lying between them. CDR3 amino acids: CASSLGAGINYGYTF. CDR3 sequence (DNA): TGCGCCAGCAGCTTGGGGGCAGGGATTAACTATGGCTACACCTTC.

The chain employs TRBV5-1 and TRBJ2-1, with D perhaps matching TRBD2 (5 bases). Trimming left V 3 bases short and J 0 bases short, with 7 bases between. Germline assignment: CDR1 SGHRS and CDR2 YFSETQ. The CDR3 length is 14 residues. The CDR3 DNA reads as TGCGCCAGCAGCTGGGAGAGCTCCTACAATGAGCAGTTCTTC. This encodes CASSWESSYNEQFF. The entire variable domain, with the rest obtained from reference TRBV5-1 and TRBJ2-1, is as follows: KAGVTQTPRYLIKTRGQQVTLSCSPISGHRSVSWYQQTPGQGLQFLFEYFSETQRNKGNFPGRFSGRQFSNSRSEMNVSTLELGDSALYLCASSWESSYNEQFFGPGTRLTVL.